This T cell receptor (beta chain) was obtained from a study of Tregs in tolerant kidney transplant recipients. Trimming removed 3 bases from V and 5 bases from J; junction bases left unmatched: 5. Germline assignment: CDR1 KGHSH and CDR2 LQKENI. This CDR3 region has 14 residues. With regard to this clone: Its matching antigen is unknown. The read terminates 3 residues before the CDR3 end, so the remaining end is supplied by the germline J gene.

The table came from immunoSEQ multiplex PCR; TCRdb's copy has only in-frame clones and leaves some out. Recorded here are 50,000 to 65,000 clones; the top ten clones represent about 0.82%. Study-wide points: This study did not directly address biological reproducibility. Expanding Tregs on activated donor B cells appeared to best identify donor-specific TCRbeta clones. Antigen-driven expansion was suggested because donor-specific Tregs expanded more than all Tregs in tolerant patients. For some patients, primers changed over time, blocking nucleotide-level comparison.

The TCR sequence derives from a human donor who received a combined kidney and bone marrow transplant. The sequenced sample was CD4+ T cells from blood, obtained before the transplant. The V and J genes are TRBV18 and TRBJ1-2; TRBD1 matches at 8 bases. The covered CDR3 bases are TGTGCCAGCTCACCCTCGGACAGGGATTATGGC. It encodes CASSPSDRDYG. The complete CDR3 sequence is CASSPSDRDYGYTF. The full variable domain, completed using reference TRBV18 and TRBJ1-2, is NAGVMQNPRHLVRRRGQEARLRCSPMKGHSHVYWYRQLPEEGLKFMVYLQKENIIDESGMPKERFSAEFPKEGPSILRIQQVVRGDSAAYFCASSPSDRDYGYTFGSGTRLTVV.